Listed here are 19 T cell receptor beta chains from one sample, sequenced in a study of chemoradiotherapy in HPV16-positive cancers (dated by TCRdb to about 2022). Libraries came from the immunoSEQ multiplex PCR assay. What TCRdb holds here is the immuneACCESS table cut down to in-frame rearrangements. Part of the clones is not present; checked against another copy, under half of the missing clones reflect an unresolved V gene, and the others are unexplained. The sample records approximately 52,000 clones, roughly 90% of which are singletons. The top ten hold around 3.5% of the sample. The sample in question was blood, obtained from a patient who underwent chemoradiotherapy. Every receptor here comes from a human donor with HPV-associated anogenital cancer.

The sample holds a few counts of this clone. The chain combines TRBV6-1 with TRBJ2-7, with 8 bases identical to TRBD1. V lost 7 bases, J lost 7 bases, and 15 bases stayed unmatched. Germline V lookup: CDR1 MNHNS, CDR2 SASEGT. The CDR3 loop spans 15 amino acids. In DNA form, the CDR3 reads TGTGCCAGCAACGACGGAGGGCAGGGGGCGAGGGAGCAGTACTTC. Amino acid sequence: CASNDGGQGAREQYF.

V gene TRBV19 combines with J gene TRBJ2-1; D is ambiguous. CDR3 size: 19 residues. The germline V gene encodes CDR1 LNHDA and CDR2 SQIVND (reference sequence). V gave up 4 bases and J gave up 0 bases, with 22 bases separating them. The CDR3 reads CASSTPRLLRKSSYNEQFF. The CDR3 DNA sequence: TGTGCCAGTAGTACCCCCCGGCTACTTCGGAAAAGCTCCTACAATGAGCAGTTCTTC.

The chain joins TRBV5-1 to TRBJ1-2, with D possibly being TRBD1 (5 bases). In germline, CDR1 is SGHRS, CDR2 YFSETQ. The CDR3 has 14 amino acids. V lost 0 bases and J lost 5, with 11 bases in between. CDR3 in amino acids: CASSLGDLGYGYTF. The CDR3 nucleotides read TGCGCCAGCAGCTTGGGGGACCTCGGGTATGGCTACACCTTC.

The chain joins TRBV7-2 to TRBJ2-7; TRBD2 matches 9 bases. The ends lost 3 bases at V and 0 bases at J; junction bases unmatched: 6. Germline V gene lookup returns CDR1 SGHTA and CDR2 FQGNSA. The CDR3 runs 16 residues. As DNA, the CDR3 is TGTGCCAGCAGCTTCCGACTAGCGGACAGCTCCTACGAGCAGTACTTC. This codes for CASSFRLADSSYEQYF.

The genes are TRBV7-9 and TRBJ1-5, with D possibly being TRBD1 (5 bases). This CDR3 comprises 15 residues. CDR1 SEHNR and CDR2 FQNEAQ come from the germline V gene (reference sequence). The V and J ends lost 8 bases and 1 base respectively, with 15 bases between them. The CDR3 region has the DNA TGTGCCAGCTCCTCTGGGGGAGGGAGCAATCAGCCCCAGCATTTT. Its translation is CASSSGGGSNQPQHF.

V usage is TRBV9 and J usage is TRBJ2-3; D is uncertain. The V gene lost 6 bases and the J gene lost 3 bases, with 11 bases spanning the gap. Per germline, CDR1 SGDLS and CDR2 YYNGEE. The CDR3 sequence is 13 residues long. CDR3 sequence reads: CASTPRQTDTQYF. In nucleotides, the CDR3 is TGTGCCAGCACCCCCAGGCAGACAGATACGCAGTATTTT. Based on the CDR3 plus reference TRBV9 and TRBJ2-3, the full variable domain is DSGVTQTPKHLITATGQRVTLRCSPRSGDLSVYWYQQSLDQGLQFLIQYYNGEERAKGNILERFSAQQFPDLHSELNLSSLELGDSALYFCASTPRQTDTQYFGPGTRLTVL.

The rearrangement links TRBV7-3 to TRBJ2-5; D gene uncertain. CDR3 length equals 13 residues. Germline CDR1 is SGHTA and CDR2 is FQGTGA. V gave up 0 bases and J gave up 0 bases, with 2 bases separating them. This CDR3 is CASSLTYQETQYF. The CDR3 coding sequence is TGTGCCAGCAGCTTAACGTACCAAGAGACCCAGTACTTC.

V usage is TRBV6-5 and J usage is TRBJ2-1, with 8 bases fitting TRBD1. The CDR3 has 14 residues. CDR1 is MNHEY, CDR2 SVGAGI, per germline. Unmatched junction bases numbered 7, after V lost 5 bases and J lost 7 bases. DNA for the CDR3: TGTGCCAGCAGTCCGAGGACAGGGTGGAATGAGCAGTTCTTC. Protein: CASSPRTGWNEQFF.

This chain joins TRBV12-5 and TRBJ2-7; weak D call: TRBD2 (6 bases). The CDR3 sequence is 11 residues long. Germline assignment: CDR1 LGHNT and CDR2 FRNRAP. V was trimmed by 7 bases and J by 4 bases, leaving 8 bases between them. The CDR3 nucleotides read TGTGCTAGTGCCCGGGGGTACGAGCAGTACTTC. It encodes CASARGYEQYF.

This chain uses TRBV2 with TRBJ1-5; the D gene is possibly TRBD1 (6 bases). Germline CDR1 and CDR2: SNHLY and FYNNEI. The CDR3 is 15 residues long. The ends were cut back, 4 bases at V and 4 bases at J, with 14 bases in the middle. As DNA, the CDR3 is TGTGCCAGCAGTGCCCCCAGGGGCCTTAATCAGCCCCAGCATTTT. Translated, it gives CASSAPRGLNQPQHF.

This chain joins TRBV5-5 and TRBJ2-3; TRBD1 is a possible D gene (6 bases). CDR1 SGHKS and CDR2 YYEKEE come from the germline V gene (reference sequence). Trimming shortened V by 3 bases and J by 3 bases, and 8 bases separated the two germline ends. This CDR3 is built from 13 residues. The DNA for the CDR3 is TGTGCCAGCAGCTACGGACAGACAGATACGCAGTATTTT. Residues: CASSYGQTDTQYF.

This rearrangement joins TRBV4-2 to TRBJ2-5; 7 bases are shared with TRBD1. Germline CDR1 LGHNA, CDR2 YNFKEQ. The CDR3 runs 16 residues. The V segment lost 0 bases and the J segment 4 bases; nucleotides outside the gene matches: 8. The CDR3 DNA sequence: TGTGCCAGCAGCCAAGATCAGCGCAGGGGGTCAGAGACCCAGTACTTC. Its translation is CASSQDQRRGSETQYF.

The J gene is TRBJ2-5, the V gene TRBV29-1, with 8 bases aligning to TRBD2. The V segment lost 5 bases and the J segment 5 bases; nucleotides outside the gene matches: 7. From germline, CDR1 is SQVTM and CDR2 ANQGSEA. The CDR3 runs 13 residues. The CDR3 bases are TGCAGCGTTCGGGAGGGGCCTGCGGAGACCCAGTACTTC. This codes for CSVREGPAETQYF.

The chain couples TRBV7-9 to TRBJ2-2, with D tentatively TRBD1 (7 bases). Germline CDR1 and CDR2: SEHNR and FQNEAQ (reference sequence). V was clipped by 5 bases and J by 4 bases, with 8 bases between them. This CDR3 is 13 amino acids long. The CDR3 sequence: CASSQGGTGELFF. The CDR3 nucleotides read TGTGCCAGCAGCCAGGGGGGCACCGGGGAGCTGTTTTTT.

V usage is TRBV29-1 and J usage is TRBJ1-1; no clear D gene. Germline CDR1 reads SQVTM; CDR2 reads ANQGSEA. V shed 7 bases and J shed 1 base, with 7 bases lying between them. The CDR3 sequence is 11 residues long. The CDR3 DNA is TGCAGCGGGTACTCGAACACTGAAGCTTTCTTT. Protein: CSGYSNTEAFF.

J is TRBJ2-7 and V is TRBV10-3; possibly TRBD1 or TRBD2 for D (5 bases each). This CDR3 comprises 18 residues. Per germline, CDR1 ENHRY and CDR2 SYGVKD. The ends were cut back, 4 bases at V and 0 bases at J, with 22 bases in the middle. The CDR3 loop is CAISGGKRVGPISYEQYF. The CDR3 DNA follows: TGTGCCATCAGTGGGGGCAAGAGAGTGGGACCAATCTCCTACGAGCAGTACTTC.

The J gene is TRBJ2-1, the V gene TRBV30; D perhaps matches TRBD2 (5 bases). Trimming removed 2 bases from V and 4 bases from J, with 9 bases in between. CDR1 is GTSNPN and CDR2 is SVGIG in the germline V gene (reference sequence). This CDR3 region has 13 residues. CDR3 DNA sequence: TGTGCCTGGAGTCCCGGGGTGTACAATGAGCAGTTCTTC. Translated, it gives CAWSPGVYNEQFF.

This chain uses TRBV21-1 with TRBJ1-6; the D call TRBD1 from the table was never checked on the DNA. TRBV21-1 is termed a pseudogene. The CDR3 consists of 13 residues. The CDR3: CASIPRGWSPLHF. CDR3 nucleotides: TGTGCCAGCATACCGAGGGGGTGGTCACCCCTCCACTTT.

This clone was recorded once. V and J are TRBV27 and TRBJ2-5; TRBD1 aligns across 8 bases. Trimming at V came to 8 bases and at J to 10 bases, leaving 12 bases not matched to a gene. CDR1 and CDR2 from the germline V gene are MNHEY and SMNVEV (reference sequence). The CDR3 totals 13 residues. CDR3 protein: CASGPDRVLSQYF. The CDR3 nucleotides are TGTGCCAGCGGCCCGGACAGGGTCTTGAGCCAGTACTTC.